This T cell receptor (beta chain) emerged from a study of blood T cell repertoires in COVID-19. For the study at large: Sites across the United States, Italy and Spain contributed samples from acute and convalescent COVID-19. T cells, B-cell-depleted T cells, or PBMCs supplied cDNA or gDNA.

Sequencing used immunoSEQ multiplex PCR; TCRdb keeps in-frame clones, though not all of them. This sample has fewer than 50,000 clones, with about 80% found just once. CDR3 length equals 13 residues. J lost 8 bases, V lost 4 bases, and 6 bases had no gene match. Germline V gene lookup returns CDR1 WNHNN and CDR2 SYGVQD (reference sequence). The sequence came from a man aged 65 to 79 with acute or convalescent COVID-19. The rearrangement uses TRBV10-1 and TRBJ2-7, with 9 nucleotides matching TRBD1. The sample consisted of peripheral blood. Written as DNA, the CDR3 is TGCGCCAGCAGTGGGGACAGGGCTGAGAAGCAGTACTTC. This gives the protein CASSGDRAEKQYF.